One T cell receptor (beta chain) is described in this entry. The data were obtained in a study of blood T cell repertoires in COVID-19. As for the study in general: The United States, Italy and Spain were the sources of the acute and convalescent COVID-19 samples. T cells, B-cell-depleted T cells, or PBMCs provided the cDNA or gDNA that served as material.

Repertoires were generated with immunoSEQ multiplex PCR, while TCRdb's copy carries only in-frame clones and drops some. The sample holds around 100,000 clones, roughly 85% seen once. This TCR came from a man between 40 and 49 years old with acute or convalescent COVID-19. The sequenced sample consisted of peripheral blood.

DNA of the CDR3: TGTGCCAGTAGTCCCCGGGACAGGGGGACTTCACCCCTCCACTTT. Protein product: CASSPRDRGTSPLHF. The chain is built from TRBV19 and TRBJ1-6, with TRBD1 matching over 11 bases. CDR1 LNHDA and CDR2 SQIVND come from the germline V gene (reference sequence). This CDR3 is 15 amino acids long. Unmatched junction bases numbered 6, after V lost 5 bases and J lost 9 bases.